This T cell receptor beta chain was recorded in a study of T cell responses to AZD1222 COVID-19 vaccine. Study observations and caveats: Nearly half of spike-specific TCRs reportedly go after variant regions that carry no mutations. Spike regions recognized by vaccine-associated CD4 TCRs spanned the protein, led by 160-218 and 743-854.

Of note for this clone: Its target is unknown.

TCRdb's copy holds only in-frame clones and misses some; the assay was immunoSEQ multiplex PCR. This table has about 67,000 clones, roughly 85% appearing once. Germline V CDR1 and CDR2: SGHVS, FNYEAQ. The CDR3 consists of 13 residues. The ends were cut back, 5 bases at V and 0 bases at J, with 7 bases in the middle. The clonotype originates from an adult who received the AZD1222 COVID-19 vaccine. The source was peripheral blood, collected 28 days after the second AZD1222 dose. This chain uses TRBV7-6 with TRBJ1-1, with D uncertain. The CDR3 is CASSGQVNTEAFF. The CDR3 coding sequence is TGTGCCAGCAGCGGGCAGGTGAACACTGAAGCTTTCTTT.